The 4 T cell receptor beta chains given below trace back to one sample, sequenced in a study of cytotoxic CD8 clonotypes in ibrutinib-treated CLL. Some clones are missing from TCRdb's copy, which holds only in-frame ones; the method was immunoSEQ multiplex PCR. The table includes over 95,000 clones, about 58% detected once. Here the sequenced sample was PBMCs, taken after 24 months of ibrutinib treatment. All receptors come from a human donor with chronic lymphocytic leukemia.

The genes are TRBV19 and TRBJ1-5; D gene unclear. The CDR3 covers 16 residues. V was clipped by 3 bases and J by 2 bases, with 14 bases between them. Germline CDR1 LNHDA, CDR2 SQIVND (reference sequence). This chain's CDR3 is CASSIGPGFGNQPQHF. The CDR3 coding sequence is TGTGCCAGTAGTATCGGGCCCGGGTTTGGCAATCAGCCCCAGCATTTT.

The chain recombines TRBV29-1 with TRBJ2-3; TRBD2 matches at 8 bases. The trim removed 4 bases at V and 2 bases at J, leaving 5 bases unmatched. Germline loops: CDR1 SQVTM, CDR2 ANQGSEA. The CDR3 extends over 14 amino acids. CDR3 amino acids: CSVGVAGSTDTQYF. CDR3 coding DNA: TGCAGCGTTGGAGTAGCGGGGTCCACAGATACGCAGTATTTT.

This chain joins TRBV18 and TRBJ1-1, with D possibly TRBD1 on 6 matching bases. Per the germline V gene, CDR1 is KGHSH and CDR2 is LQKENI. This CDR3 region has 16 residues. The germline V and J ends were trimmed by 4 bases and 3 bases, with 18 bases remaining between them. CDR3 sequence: CASSLVRDTEYTEAFF. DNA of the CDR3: TGTGCCAGCTCACTAGTCCGGGACACAGAGTACACTGAAGCTTTCTTT.

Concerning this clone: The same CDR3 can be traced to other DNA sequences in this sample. The DNA of the CDR3 is TGTGCCAGCAGCTTCGAAAACATTCAGTACTTC. This translates into CASSFENIQYF. The chain employs TRBV5-6 and TRBJ2-4; D gene uncertain. This CDR3 has 11 residues. V lost 2 bases to trimming and J lost 5 bases, with 2 bases between them. Germline lookup yields CDR1 SGHDT and CDR2 YYEEEE.